The 16 T cell receptor beta chains below come from one sample, sequenced in a study of blood T cells in healthy people across ages. Together with a sample-barcoded 5' primer, a J-beta primer mix was included in a second PCR lasting about 6 to 12 cycles. TCRdb re-called the 5' RACE reads with MiXCR, one entry per CDR3 protein. This sample has more than 650,000 distinct CDR3 sequences; approximately 21% occur once, and the top ten carry around a fifth. The specimen was blood. The receptors shown here come from a man between 65 and 79 years old in good health.

This clonotype was counted between two and nine times. The V and J genes are TRBV5-1 and TRBJ2-3; 7 bases line up with TRBD2. Per germline, CDR1 SGHRS and CDR2 YFSETQ. V lost 4 bases to trimming and J lost 2 bases; unmatched junction nucleotides: 7. This CDR3 has 15 residues. The CDR3 DNA reads TGCGCCAGCAGCCTCCTACTAGCGACCACAGATACGCAGTATTTT. This codes for CASSLLLATTDTQYF.

This clonotype was seen a few times. The V call is TRBV20-1, the J call TRBJ2-1; TRBD1 matches 7 bases. The end of the DNA is better explained by TRBJ2-7, so the J call may be wrong. This CDR3 region has 14 residues. Germline V lookup: CDR1 DFQATT, CDR2 SNEGSKA (reference sequence). CDR3 nucleotide sequence: TGCAGTGCTCAGAACAGGGGAACGCGGGACGAGCAGTACTTC. Translation: CSAQNRGTRDEQYF.

At least ten counts were recorded for this clonotype. The V call is TRBV7-2, the J call TRBJ2-4; 11 bases map to TRBD2. V lost 0 bases and J lost 5; bases outside the gene matches: 9. The CDR3 consists of 18 residues. Per the germline V gene, CDR1 is SGHTA and CDR2 is FQGNSA. The DNA of the CDR3 is TGTGCCAGCAGCTTAGCCCTTACTAGCGGGAGTGCCCAAAACATTCAGTACTTC. This translates into CASSLALTSGSAQNIQYF.

As regards this clonotype: The junction departs from the called germline gene at one end, perhaps through a read error. The chain joins TRBV5-5 to TRBJ1-5; no definite D call. Germline-derived CDR1 and CDR2 are SGHKS and YYEKEE (reference sequence). The length of the CDR3 is 13 residues. This CDR3 is CAGSLDVDQPQHF. The CDR3, as DNA: TGTGCCGGCAGCTTGGATGTTGATCAGCCCCAGCATTTT.

The rearrangement uses TRBV5-1 and TRBJ1-2; D not resolved. Germline loops: CDR1 SGHRS, CDR2 YFSETQ. V lost 0 bases to trimming and J lost 8 bases, with 14 bases between them. The CDR3 extends over 14 amino acids. Written as DNA, the CDR3 is TGCGCCAGCAGCTTGGGCTCCCCCACCGGGGGCTACACCTTC. Its translation: CASSLGSPTGGYTF.

This clonotype has only a few counts. The chain combines TRBV24-1 with TRBJ1-2; no reliable D call. CDR1 KGHDR and CDR2 SFDVKD come from the germline V gene. V was shortened by 5 bases and J by 0 bases, with 9 bases between the two germline ends. There are 14 residues in the CDR3. The CDR3 protein is CATSAAGPNYGYTF. The CDR3 nucleotides are TGTGCCACCAGTGCGGCAGGACCTAACTATGGCTACACCTTC.

The V and J genes are TRBV2 and TRBJ1-3; the D is unclear. V shed 5 bases and J shed 8 bases, with 13 bases lying between them. This CDR3 has 13 amino acids. Per germline, CDR1 SNHLY and CDR2 FYNNEI. The CDR3 spells CASSLQLRDTIYF. DNA for the CDR3: TGTGCCAGCAGTCTACAGTTGAGAGACACCATATATTTT.

This clonotype was observed a few times. The CDR3 loop reads CAISEWASGKETQYF. CDR3 DNA: TGTGCCATCAGTGAGTGGGCTAGCGGGAAGGAGACCCAGTACTTC. V usage is TRBV10-3 and J usage is TRBJ2-5; 9 positions agree with TRBD2. Germline CDR1 and CDR2: ENHRY and SYGVKD. The CDR3 loop spans 15 amino acids. V lost 1 base and J lost 5; bases outside the gene matches: 5.

This chain connects TRBV9 to TRBJ2-1; 8 bases are shared with TRBD1. The CDR3 is made up of 16 amino acids. Germline CDR1 reads SGDLS; CDR2 reads YYNGEE. J lost 7 bases, V lost 5 bases, and 14 bases had no gene match. The CDR3 bases are TGTGCCAGCAGTGCAATAAGACAGGGGTCGAGGAATGAGCAGTTCTTC. Protein sequence: CASSAIRQGSRNEQFF. The variable domain in full, completed from reference TRBV9 and TRBJ2-1, reads DSGVTQTPKHLITATGQRVTLRCSPRSGDLSVYWYQQSLDQGLQFLIQYYNGEERAKGNILERFSAQQFPDLHSELNLSSLELGDSALYFCASSAIRQGSRNEQFFGPGTRLTVL.

The chain employs TRBV5-1 and TRBJ1-1; TRBD1 matches 9 bases. Germline CDR1 reads SGHRS; CDR2 reads YFSETQ. Trimming cost V 4 bases and J 7 bases; bases outside gene matches: 20. This CDR3 has 18 amino acids. CDR3 amino acids: CASSPVPNTDRGHNEAFF. In DNA form, the CDR3 reads TGCGCCAGCAGCCCCGTACCGAACACGGACAGGGGACACAATGAAGCTTTCTTT.

In this sample, this clonotype turned up a few times. CDR3 loop: CSVAEFTDTQYF. In DNA, the CDR3 is TGCAGCGTTGCGGAATTCACAGATACGCAGTATTTT. The V gene is TRBV29-1, the J gene TRBJ2-3; D is ambiguous. Germline CDR1 and CDR2: SQVTM and ANQGSEA. Between the trimmed V and J ends, which lost 4 bases and 2 bases, there was a span of 7 bases. The CDR3 length is 12 residues.

A few counts support this clonotype. The V call is TRBV18, the J call TRBJ1-1, with D possibly matching TRBD1 (5 bases). Germline values: CDR1 KGHSH, CDR2 LQKENI. This CDR3 is built from 16 residues. V lost 2 bases to trimming and J lost 1 base, with 14 bases between them. The CDR3 here is CASSPSRVERNTEAFF. In DNA form, the CDR3 reads TGTGCCAGCTCACCATCCAGGGTGGAGAGGAACACTGAAGCTTTCTTT.

This clonotype occurred many times. CDR3 nucleotide sequence: TGTGCCAGCAGCCCAGACTGGAATGAAAAACTGTTTTTT. It yields the protein CASSPDWNEKLFF. The chain links TRBV7-9 to TRBJ1-4, with D unclear. With 5 bases removed from V and 5 bases from J, the gap between germline ends came to 9 bases. The CDR3 has 13 residues. Germline V lookup: CDR1 SEHNR, CDR2 FQNEAQ (reference sequence). Supplemented by reference TRBV7-9 and TRBJ1-4, the full variable domain reads DTGVSQNPRHKITKRGQNVTFRCDPISEHNRLYWYRQTLGQGPEFLTYFQNEAQLEKSRLLSDRFSAERPKGSFSTLEIQRTEQGDSAMYLCASSPDWNEKLFFGSGTQLSVL.

This clonotype was seen more than once but under ten times. Given a much more abundant clone one base away, this may be a read error. This chain connects TRBV28 to TRBJ2-1; 10 positions agree with TRBD1. Germline CDR1 MDHEN, CDR2 SYDVKM. CDR3 size: 15 residues. V was clipped by 8 bases and J by 6 bases; unmatched bases: 10. As DNA, the CDR3 is TGTGCCAGCTCCGAGACAGGGGGCATCAGCAATGAGCAGTTCTTC. Translating gives CASSETGGISNEQFF.

This clonotype showed up just a few times. The gene calls are TRBV3-1 and TRBJ2-2; D is unresolved. The germline V and J ends were trimmed by 2 bases and 1 base, with 8 bases remaining between them. This CDR3 has 15 amino acids. CDR1 is LGHDT and CDR2 is YNNKEL in the germline V gene (reference sequence). Here the CDR3 reads CASSQNRRNTGELFF. DNA of the CDR3: TGTGCCAGCAGCCAAAATCGGAGGAACACCGGGGAGCTGTTTTTT.

This clonotype was seen repeatedly, ten times or more. The chain links TRBV6-5 to TRBJ2-1, with D possibly being TRBD2 (5 bases). Germline CDR1 and CDR2: MNHEY and SVGAGI. The CDR3 has 13 residues. V lost 7 bases and J lost 2, with 9 bases in between. This CDR3 is CASKTGAYNEQFF. DNA for the CDR3: TGTGCCAGCAAAACCGGGGCCTACAATGAGCAGTTCTTC.